The T cell receptor beta chain under discussion was sequenced for a study of cytomegalovirus exposure and HLA in healthy donors (dated by TCRdb to about 2017). Background for the entire study: An earlier analysis of roughly 610 of the donors reported about 280 Gb of sequence data and 117 million unique TCR beta sequences obtained from about 170 million T cells. Roughly 300 gigabases of sequencing data and tens of millions of unique TCR sequences made up an early release that covered roughly 670 HLA-typed donors. Of the 398 genotyped donors, approximately 80% fell in the genetic ancestry cluster associated with self-reported Caucasian donors. The study aimed to test whether cataloging public T cell receptors could reveal signatures of past pathogen exposure. The study profiled the T cell repertoires of around 700 subjects by immunosequencing and related them to cytomegalovirus serostatus. Besides the first cohort of approximately 710 subjects, a separate validation cohort made up of roughly 120 different subjects was used. To predict cytomegalovirus infection status, the study brought together high-throughput TCR immunosequencing, statistical association of individual TCRs with disease status, and machine learning. To study patterns of TCR occurrence, a later analysis re-analyzed previously published TCR beta repertoires from hundreds of donors and added high-resolution HLA genotyping. Rather than using new phenotypic data, the later analysis identified candidate immune exposures from TCR beta sequences and from how often those sequences occurred across donors. An earlier analysis of 500 to 650 of the donors applied high-throughput TCR beta sequencing to assess whether each TCR beta V gene segment acted as functional or pseudogenic. Donor age, sex, ethnicity and CMV serostatus were compiled together with the repertoire data. A later genetic analysis used genome-wide SNP genotypes for about three fifths of the 666 donors, treating that subset as a discovery cohort. All discovery cohort repertoires had been generated on a single sequencing platform. Both class I and class II loci were covered by HLA typing, at four-digit resolution. The number of donors typed differed by locus, with about 629-630 for A, B, C, DRB1 and DQB1, roughly 520 for DQA1, 606 for DPA1, and around 430 for DPB1. Because of strong linkage in the cohort, five DR-DQ haplotypes were treated as single units for association and clustering. Among 300 to 500 genotyped donors of the cohort, an average of roughly 230,000 unique TCR beta nucleotide sequences was sequenced per donor, of which about 20% were non-productive. The paper's findings and limits, for the study overall: A few of the identified cytomegalovirus-associated TCR beta chains were confirmed in vitro to be specific for cytomegalovirus antigens. A cluster of highly shared sequence variants was judged likely to represent a technical artifact of the sequencing pipeline. While some public TCRs were present in many individuals, most TCR sequences turned up only very rarely across donors. Because HLA typing was missing for some donors at each locus, association tests included only the typed subset. Some IMGT-functional V segments, including TRBV6-2 and TRBV6-3, could not be distinguished by the 87-base-pair reads and were therefore excluded. Compared with equally common non-associated chains, HLA-associated TCR beta chains in a later analysis were more clonally expanded and had lower generation probabilities. In a later analysis, most CMV-associated TCR beta chains were found to appear HLA-restricted, with HLA associations seemingly driven largely by CMV exposure. Because counts were too low, about 17 rarely observed V segments, including chromosome 9 orphons, were excluded from the earlier analysis of 587 of the donors. In a later analysis, several top co-occurrence clusters were reported to appear linked to parvovirus B19, influenza, CMV and Epstein-Barr virus. A later analysis found that TCR association rates varied across HLA loci, with DRB1 alleles showing the most associated TCRs and HLA-C alleles the fewest. Linkage disequilibrium might explain the correlated functional status among segregating V segments, but an unknown experimental factor could not be ruled out. CMV serostatus was the only immune exposure information available for the cohort. In the study, approximately 150 TCR beta chains were listed as associated with cytomegalovirus. An association between a missense DCLRE1C variant and V-gene and J-gene trimming of TCR beta chains was found in a later genetic analysis and replicated in an independent cohort. An earlier analysis of approximately 530 of the donors showed that most TCR beta V segments appeared in productive rearrangements either about 90% or about 30% of the time, which broadly matched IMGT annotations. The authors suggested that the approach could potentially be generalized to other disease states and immunological phenotypes. Compared with the roughly 710-donor mean, donors in an Asian-associated ancestry cluster had fewer N-insertions in productive TCRs, according to a later genetic analysis. Sequencing depth was assumed to be roughly uniform across donors in the presence/absence analyses, though that assumption may not hold. In this cohort, only TCR beta chains were sequenced, and detectable features were limited by the absence of alpha or paired-chain data. Specific HLA alleles were associated with 15,000 to 20,000 TCR beta sequences at a false discovery rate of 0.05 in a later analysis. A further reported finding was that TCR beta sequences accurately predicted the HLA-A and HLA-B alleles for most subjects in the first cohort. Cytomegalovirus status was reported to be diagnosed by the classifier with high specificity and sensitivity in both the original and validation cohorts. Assigning TCR associations to individual alleles was difficult when HLA alleles, especially DR and DQ, strongly co-occurred.

V lost 0 bases and J lost 2 bases, and the count of bases not matched to a germline gene is 3. The CDR3 numbers 17 residues from cysteine through phenylalanine. Just the 51-base CDR3 DNA is kept, in frame starting at base 1. CDR1 and CDR2 were assigned from the germline V gene as SGHRS and YFSETQ. Notes on this clone: This clone's antigen is unknown.

Library prep was done by the immunoSEQ multiplex PCR assay. For the multiplex PCR, a mixture combining 60 forward primers for TCR Vbeta segments and 13 reverse primers for TCR Jbeta segments was used. A multiplex PCR assay on genomic DNA amplified the CDR3 region of rearranged TCR beta genes. On the Illumina HiSeq System, the amplified TCR beta libraries were sequenced as 87-base-pair reads. As for how the authors treated the data: Across the 500 to 750 repertoires, a later analysis counted tens of millions of unique TCR beta chains, around 11 million of which were shared by at least two donors. To remove PCR and sequencing errors, raw reads were error-corrected and collapsed into unique sequences using a nearest-neighbor algorithm that merged closely related sequences. To assign V, D and J gene segments, CDR3 sequences were aligned to IMGT reference sequences. For a sequence to be retained, a match of at least six nucleotides was required to both a V gene segment and a J gene segment. A rearrangement was called productive if the CDR3 had no stop codons and remained in frame with V and J, and every other rearrangement was called non-productive. CDR3 was defined by IMGT convention, running from the second conserved V-encoded cysteine to the conserved J-encoded phenylalanine. Sequences without an unambiguous match to a single V gene segment were excluded from the earlier analysis of about 630 of the donors. In an earlier analysis of approximately 550 of the donors, V segments were called functional above 56.7% productive rearrangements and were called segregating when the between-donor standard deviation exceeded 5%. A statistical classification framework was developed to diagnose cytomegalovirus status using the catalog of TCR beta chain sequences. A later analysis assigned V and J genes by comparing TCR nucleotide sequences with IMGT/GENE-DB human TR gene sequences. The TCRdist pipeline was used in a later analysis to assign CDR3 sequences and most-parsimonious VDJ recombination scenarios. A later analysis defined each TCR beta chain by its CDR3 amino acid sequence plus V-gene family, and excluded reads lacking a unique V-gene family. To address suspected cross-contamination and a sequencing artifact, a later analysis removed roughly 580 highly shared, low-generation-probability nucleotide sequences. In a later analysis, a clonal expansion index for each public chain was calculated from normalized within-repertoire ranks of inferred template counts. In a later analysis, generation probabilities were computed with a VDJ recombination model fitted to out-of-frame rearrangements, and the resulting probabilities were checked against IGoR. Hypergeometric tests were used in a later analysis to score TCR-TCR, TCR-HLA and TCR-CMV co-occurrence, with a repertoire-size bias correction applied to the TCR pairs. False discovery rates were estimated in a later analysis by permuting HLA or CMV assignments 20 times. In a later analysis, co-occurring TCRs were grouped using DBSCAN, with TCRdist sequence similarity added in when clustering inside HLA-allele-positive subsets. Co-occurrence clustering excluded repertoires with fewer than 30,000 or more than 120,000 public chains, plus five with anomalous nucleotide sharing. TCRdb obtained this table from immuneACCESS and retained in-frame rearrangements with V and J assigned. These tables miss some clones; where compared with another copy, unresolved V genes account for less than half of the shortfall, and the remainder is unexplained. V and J calls and clone size are copied from that table; D and trimming were computed from the DNA. This specimen's table enumerates 150,000 or so clones. Clones ranked in the top ten supply around 1.6% of the sample.

The cohort consisted of hundreds of healthy bone marrow donors. All cohort members were sampled while nominally healthy, although unrecorded immune exposures were likely present. The donor was CMV seronegative and belonged to the group of 352 seronegative cohort members. Every donor gave a peripheral blood sample, and the peripheral blood mononuclear cells from that sample were used for TCR beta sequencing. The Qiagen DNeasy Blood Extraction Kit was used to extract genomic DNA from the blood cell samples. The receptor was derived from a woman aged 45-60 years in good health and CMV-seronegative. The chain is made from TRBV5-1 and TRBJ2-5, with 14 bases aligning to TRBD2. The sequenced sample consisted of PBMCs. DNA sequence: TGCGCCAGCAGCTTGGGGGGACTAGCGGGGGTGCAAGAGACCCAGTACTTC. The translation is CASSLGGLAGVQETQYF.